This T cell receptor (beta chain) is from a study of cytomegalovirus exposure and HLA in healthy donors. Assay used: immunoSEQ multiplex PCR; TCRdb lists only in-frame clones, some missing. In the table there are about 140,000 clones, roughly nine tenths of which are singletons. The length of the CDR3 is 20 residues. The V gene's germline CDR1 is SGHNT and CDR2 YENEEA. The J segment lost 5 bases and the V segment lost 0 bases, leaving 17 bases of the junction unmatched. This clone was seen a single time. The chain couples TRBV11-3 to TRBJ2-1; 9 nucleotides align to TRBD2. The sample taken for sequencing was PBMCs. This clonotype was sampled from a man aged 18-30 years in good health and CMV-seronegative. DNA for the CDR3: TGTGCCAGCAGCTTAGATCGCGGGTTCCTCGCGGGAGGGGTGGACAATGAGCAGTTCTTC. The encoded protein is CASSLDRGFLAGGVDNEQFF.